A selection of T cell receptor beta chains follows, all from one sample in a study of blood T cell repertoires in COVID-19. Method: immunoSEQ multiplex PCR; TCRdb's copy keeps in-frame clones and lacks some. The table lists 130,000 to 150,000 clones, 80% to 90% of them singletons. The specimen was peripheral blood. Every receptor here comes from a human donor in a cohort sampled during active COVID-19. Both conserved end residues are part of each CDR3. Fields, in order: D gene, clone size, J gene, V gene, CDR3 DNA, CDR3 protein. A D gene is named only where the DNA matches it firmly. Clone size, where shown, is once, few, many, or a class for clones that have expanded.

d_gene: TRBD1
abundance: few
j_gene: TRBJ1-1
v_gene: TRBV7-9
CDR3nt: TGTGCCAGCAACATAGGTGGGACAGAAAACACTGAAGCTTTCTTT
CDR3aa: CASNIGGTENTEAFF

d_gene: TRBD1
abundance: -
j_gene: TRBJ2-7
v_gene: TRBV11-3
CDR3nt: TGTGCCAGCAGCAAATCAGGGGGCGAGCAGTACTTC
CDR3aa: CASSKSGGEQYF

d_gene: -
abundance: -
j_gene: TRBJ2-7
v_gene: TRBV6-2/TRBV6-3
CDR3nt: TGTGCCAGCAGTGCAGACACGACCTTGGCGCAGTACTTC
CDR3aa: CASSADTTLAQYF

d_gene: TRBD1
abundance: -
j_gene: TRBJ1-4
v_gene: TRBV19
CDR3nt: TGTGCCAGTAGCCCGGGACAGGGACATGAAAAACTGTTTTTT
CDR3aa: CASSPGQGHEKLFF

d_gene: TRBD1
abundance: -
j_gene: TRBJ1-5
v_gene: TRBV6-1
CDR3nt: TGTGCCAGCAGTGAAGCAGCCCAGGGGGCACCCCCCTATAGCAATCAGCCCCAGCATTTT
CDR3aa: CASSEAAQGAPPYSNQPQHF

d_gene: -
abundance: few
j_gene: TRBJ1-1
v_gene: TRBV5-6
CDR3nt: TGTGCCAGCAGCTTAGCTTACATCGGAGATGCTGAAGCTTTCTTT
CDR3aa: CASSLAYIGDAEAFF

d_gene: -
abundance: -
j_gene: TRBJ2-3
v_gene: TRBV11-3
CDR3nt: TGTGCCAGCAGCTTAGGCCAGTCAGATACGCAGTATTTT
CDR3aa: CASSLGQSDTQYF

d_gene: TRBD1
abundance: -
j_gene: TRBJ2-7
v_gene: TRBV28
CDR3nt: TGTGCCAGCAGGACAGGGCAGGTCTCTCACGAGCAGTACTTC
CDR3aa: CASRTGQVSHEQYF

d_gene: -
abundance: -
j_gene: TRBJ1-1
v_gene: TRBV6-2/TRBV6-3
CDR3nt: TGTGCCAGCAGTTTCAGGGTAACGACTGAAGCTTTCTTT
CDR3aa: CASSFRVTTEAFF

d_gene: TRBD1
abundance: -
j_gene: TRBJ1-2
v_gene: TRBV18
CDR3nt: TGTGCCAGCTCACCACCAGACAGGGTGAGCTATGGCTACACCTTC
CDR3aa: CASSPPDRVSYGYTF

d_gene: -
abundance: -
j_gene: TRBJ1-2
v_gene: TRBV9
CDR3nt: TGTGCCAGCAGCGTAGAAACAGTCAACTATGGCTACACCTTC
CDR3aa: CASSVETVNYGYTF

d_gene: -
abundance: -
j_gene: TRBJ2-7
v_gene: TRBV20-1
CDR3nt: TGCAGTGCTAGCAGGGGCTACGAGCAGTACTTC
CDR3aa: CSASRGYEQYF

d_gene: TRBD1
abundance: -
j_gene: TRBJ1-6
v_gene: TRBV13
CDR3nt: TGTGCCAGCAGCTTAAGGACAGGGATTATGGATAATTCACCCCTCCACTTT
CDR3aa: CASSLRTGIMDNSPLHF

d_gene: TRBD1
abundance: -
j_gene: TRBJ1-5
v_gene: TRBV28
CDR3nt: TGTGCCAGCAGGGGGACAGGGAAAGGCAATCAGCCCCAGCATTTT
CDR3aa: CASRGTGKGNQPQHF

d_gene: -
abundance: once
j_gene: TRBJ1-5
v_gene: TRBV6-2/TRBV6-3
CDR3nt: TGTGCCAGCAGTCTCCGGGTCCCCCTCAGCAATCAGCCCCAGCATTTT
CDR3aa: CASSLRVPLSNQPQHF

d_gene: -
abundance: -
j_gene: TRBJ1-5
v_gene: TRBV5-6
CDR3nt: TGTGCCAGCAGCTCGTACACTAGCAATCAGCCCCAGCATTTT
CDR3aa: CASSSYTSNQPQHF

d_gene: -
abundance: -
j_gene: TRBJ1-5
v_gene: TRBV19
CDR3nt: TGTGCCAGTAGTATGGGGCAGGGGTTGACTCAGCCCCAGCATTTT
CDR3aa: CASSMGQGLTQPQHF

d_gene: TRBD1
abundance: -
j_gene: TRBJ1-2
v_gene: TRBV2
CDR3nt: TGTGCCAGCAGAGATTGGACAGGGTTGCGATATGGCTACACCTTC
CDR3aa: CASRDWTGLRYGYTF

d_gene: TRBD2
abundance: -
j_gene: TRBJ2-1
v_gene: TRBV11-3
CDR3nt: TGTGCCAGCAGCTTAAAGTATGGACTAGCGGGGTACAATGAGCAGTTCTTC
CDR3aa: CASSLKYGLAGYNEQFF

d_gene: TRBD2
abundance: -
j_gene: TRBJ2-1
v_gene: TRBV7-9
CDR3nt: TGTGCCAGCAGCTCATCCGGGGGGGACAATGAGCAGTTCTTC
CDR3aa: CASSSSGGDNEQFF

d_gene: TRBD2
abundance: -
j_gene: TRBJ2-5
v_gene: TRBV4-2
CDR3nt: TGTGCCAGCAGCCCCACCGGGACTAGCGGGGGGTCGCAGTACTTC
CDR3aa: CASSPTGTSGGSQYF

d_gene: -
abundance: -
j_gene: TRBJ1-1
v_gene: TRBV12-3/TRBV12-4
CDR3nt: TGTGCCAGCAGTTTGACTGATTACACTGAAGCTTTCTTT
CDR3aa: CASSLTDYTEAFF

d_gene: -
abundance: once
j_gene: TRBJ2-1
v_gene: TRBV6-1
CDR3nt: TGTGCCAGCAGTGACCCGGGTCTCAATGAGCAGTTCTTC
CDR3aa: CASSDPGLNEQFF

d_gene: -
abundance: -
j_gene: TRBJ1-1
v_gene: TRBV20-1
CDR3nt: TGCAGTGCTAGTAAGAGAGGGGGGAACACTGAAGCTTTCTTT
CDR3aa: CSASKRGGNTEAFF

d_gene: TRBD2
abundance: -
j_gene: TRBJ2-1
v_gene: TRBV4-3
CDR3nt: TGCGCCAGCAGCCAAGAACTTTTGGGAGCGGGGAACAATGAGCAGTTCTTC
CDR3aa: CASSQELLGAGNNEQFF

d_gene: -
abundance: -
j_gene: TRBJ1-6
v_gene: TRBV4-1
CDR3nt: TGCGCCAGCAGCGATGTACAGGGAACTTCACCCCTCCACTTT
CDR3aa: CASSDVQGTSPLHF

d_gene: TRBD1
abundance: -
j_gene: TRBJ2-3
v_gene: TRBV27
CDR3nt: TGTGCCAGCAGTTGGTCCTCCACCGGGACAGGGGGCACAGATACGCAGTATTTT
CDR3aa: CASSWSSTGTGGTDTQYF

d_gene: TRBD1
abundance: -
j_gene: TRBJ2-3
v_gene: TRBV5-1
CDR3nt: TGCGCCAGCAGCTCAGGACCGACAGGGTACACAGATACGCAGTATTTT
CDR3aa: CASSSGPTGYTDTQYF

d_gene: TRBD1
abundance: -
j_gene: TRBJ2-5
v_gene: TRBV18
CDR3nt: TGTGCCAGCTCAACCCGGACAGGGCGGGAGACCCAGTACTTC
CDR3aa: CASSTRTGRETQYF

d_gene: -
abundance: -
j_gene: TRBJ2-7
v_gene: TRBV6-5
CDR3nt: TGTGCCAGCAGCCCGACGGCTAGCTCCTACGAGCAGTACTTC
CDR3aa: CASSPTASSYEQYF

d_gene: -
abundance: -
j_gene: TRBJ2-3
v_gene: TRBV14
CDR3nt: TGTGCCAGCAGCCAAGATCAGGGATATAGCACAGATACGCAGTATTTT
CDR3aa: CASSQDQGYSTDTQYF

d_gene: -
abundance: -
j_gene: TRBJ1-1
v_gene: TRBV28
CDR3nt: TGTGCCAGCAGTCCCCTAGTAAGGGACACAAGGGGACGAACTGAAGCTTTCTTT
CDR3aa: CASSPLVRDTRGRTEAFF

d_gene: TRBD2
abundance: -
j_gene: TRBJ2-1
v_gene: TRBV19
CDR3nt: TGTGCCAGTAGCCGAGCACTAGCGTACGAGCAGTTCTTC
CDR3aa: CASSRALAYEQFF

d_gene: -
abundance: -
j_gene: TRBJ1-1
v_gene: TRBV5-1
CDR3nt: TGCGCCAGCAGCTTATCCCCACAGGGAAGGGGGATGTCCACTGAAGCTTTCTTT
CDR3aa: CASSLSPQGRGMSTEAFF

d_gene: TRBD2
abundance: -
j_gene: TRBJ2-5
v_gene: TRBV9
CDR3nt: TGTGCCAGCAGCGCCACGGTTAGCGGGGCGGGGGAGACCCAGTACTTC
CDR3aa: CASSATVSGAGETQYF

d_gene: TRBD1
abundance: -
j_gene: TRBJ1-2
v_gene: TRBV3-1/TRBV3-2
CDR3nt: TGTGCCAGCAGCTTCCGACAGGGTGACGGCTACACCTTC
CDR3aa: CASSFRQGDGYTF

d_gene: -
abundance: -
j_gene: TRBJ2-6
v_gene: TRBV19
CDR3nt: TGTGCCAGTAGTAATGCAGGGTACGGGGCCAACGTCCTGACTTTC
CDR3aa: CASSNAGYGANVLTF

d_gene: -
abundance: once
j_gene: TRBJ1-5
v_gene: TRBV7-8
CDR3nt: TGTGCCAGCAGCTTACTAGGGGCCCTCGGCAATCAGCCCCAGCATTTT
CDR3aa: CASSLLGALGNQPQHF

d_gene: -
abundance: -
j_gene: TRBJ1-5
v_gene: TRBV28
CDR3nt: TGTGCCAGCAGCAGGGTCGGATACGATCAGCCCCAGCATTTT
CDR3aa: CASSRVGYDQPQHF

d_gene: -
abundance: -
j_gene: TRBJ2-5
v_gene: TRBV10-2
CDR3nt: TGCGCCAGCAGCGAAACCGGGACTCCGCAAGAGACCCAGTACTTC
CDR3aa: CASSETGTPQETQYF

d_gene: -
abundance: -
j_gene: TRBJ2-7
v_gene: TRBV12-2
CDR3nt: TGTGCAAGTCGCTTACGAACTCCCCGGAGCTCCTACGAGCAGTACTTC
CDR3aa: CASRLRTPRSSYEQYF

d_gene: -
abundance: -
j_gene: TRBJ1-2
v_gene: TRBV19
CDR3nt: TGTGCCAGTAGCCGTTCCGACGGACAGGGCTACACCTTC
CDR3aa: CASSRSDGQGYTF

d_gene: -
abundance: few
j_gene: TRBJ1-5
v_gene: TRBV6-5
CDR3nt: TGTGCCAGCAACCCCACAGGGCGCAATCAGCCCCAGCATTTT
CDR3aa: CASNPTGRNQPQHF

d_gene: -
abundance: -
j_gene: TRBJ1-1
v_gene: TRBV11-3
CDR3nt: TGTGCCAGCAGCTTCGGAATCCGGGACACTGAAGCTTTCTTT
CDR3aa: CASSFGIRDTEAFF

d_gene: -
abundance: -
j_gene: TRBJ1-4
v_gene: TRBV7-9
CDR3nt: TGTGCCAGCACCCAAAGCGGAGGGTCTCATGAAAAACTGTTTTTT
CDR3aa: CASTQSGGSHEKLFF

d_gene: TRBD2
abundance: few
j_gene: TRBJ2-2
v_gene: TRBV4-2
CDR3nt: TGTGCCAGCAGCCAAGCTAGCGGGGGGCTAGGCACCGGGGAGCTGTTTTTT
CDR3aa: CASSQASGGLGTGELFF

d_gene: -
abundance: -
j_gene: TRBJ1-1
v_gene: TRBV14
CDR3nt: TGTGCCAGCAGCCAAGATAGGAGACTCCTTAGCACTGAAGCTTTCTTT
CDR3aa: CASSQDRRLLSTEAFF